This T cell receptor beta chain was captured by sequencing in a study of cytomegalovirus exposure and HLA in healthy donors (dated by TCRdb to about 2017). Background on the whole study: The roughly 670 repertoires of the first cohort and the roughly 110 validation repertoires were produced on the same platform, according to a later analysis. The study aimed to test whether cataloging public T cell receptors could reveal signatures of past pathogen exposure. Along with the roughly 700-subject first cohort, a separate validation cohort of more than 90 different subjects was used. High-throughput TCR immunosequencing, statistical association of individual TCRs with disease status, and machine learning were combined to predict cytomegalovirus infection status. Findings and caveats that apply to the study as a whole: Of the cluster scores, approximately 95% were above 0 in a later analysis, which found that TCRs clustered in the first cohort also tended to co-occur in the roughly 130 validation repertoires. The study gave a list of some 150 TCR beta chains associated with cytomegalovirus. In vitro tests confirmed that a few of the cytomegalovirus-associated TCR beta chains recognize cytomegalovirus antigens. A later analysis lacked HLA typing for the validation cohort, so it scored co-occurrence in that cohort across all 110 or so repertoires. Most TCR sequences were seen in very few donors, while some public TCRs were found in many individuals. Cytomegalovirus status was reported to be diagnosed by the classifier with high specificity and sensitivity in both the original and validation cohorts. The authors suggested that the approach could potentially be extended to other disease states and immunological phenotypes.

Separate from the approximately 700-subject first cohort, the validation cohort of about 130 subjects was the group to which the donors belonged. Worth noting for this clone: The specificity of this receptor is unknown. One base away there is no much larger clone; base qualities are not given.

Compared with germline, V lacks 7 bases and J lacks 5 bases; bases without a gene match: 7. CDR3 length: 14 amino acids, cysteine to phenylalanine. The CDR3 DNA has 42 bases and is translated from base 1. CDR1 and CDR2 are drawn from the germline V gene: ENHRY, SYGVKD. The receptor library was made with the immunoSEQ multiplex PCR assay. The study's processing was this. To diagnose cytomegalovirus status from the catalog of TCR beta chain sequences, a statistical classification framework was built. In TCRdb, the immuneACCESS table is reduced to in-frame sequences with V and J assigned. These tables do not hold every clone; where another copy was compared, an unresolved V gene accounts for under half, and the others remain unexplained. V and J calls and clone size are given by that table; D and trimming were obtained from the DNA. The sample includes roughly 86,000 clones, with almost 97% observed a single time. In total, the top ten clones hold around 1.6% of the sample.

The sample was PBMCs. The sequence is built from TRBV10-3 and TRBJ2-7; 11 bases in the junction line up with TRBD2. The TCR was taken from a man between 18 and 29 years old in good health and CMV-seropositive. Here is the DNA: TGTGCCATCAACAGGACTAGCGGGCTGGACGAGCAGTACTTC. This codes for CAINRTSGLDEQYF.